The entry that follows covers one TCR beta chain sequence. The CDR3 end is not reached by the read, which stops 3 residues before it; the germline J gene fills it in. This sample is part of a study of T cells in women clearing cervical HPV infection. Profiled with immunoSEQ multiplex PCR; TCRdb holds only in-frame clones, not every one. The sample data list 30,000 to 40,000 clones. V gave up 7 bases and J gave up 2 bases; unmatched junction bases: 5. Germline values: CDR1 LNHDA, CDR2 SQIVND (reference sequence). The CDR3 is 14 residues long. The sequence derives from a woman aged 18 to 75 with a cervical HPV16 infection that either progressed to CIN3+ or cleared (not recorded which). The specimen was blood buffy coat. The V call is TRBV19, the J call TRBJ1-2, with 9 nucleotides matching TRBD1. The part of the CDR3 DNA that was read is TGTGCCAGTACCCCCGGACAGGGGAACTATGGC. Protein sequence: CASTPGQGNYG. Given in full, the CDR3 is CASTPGQGNYGYTF.